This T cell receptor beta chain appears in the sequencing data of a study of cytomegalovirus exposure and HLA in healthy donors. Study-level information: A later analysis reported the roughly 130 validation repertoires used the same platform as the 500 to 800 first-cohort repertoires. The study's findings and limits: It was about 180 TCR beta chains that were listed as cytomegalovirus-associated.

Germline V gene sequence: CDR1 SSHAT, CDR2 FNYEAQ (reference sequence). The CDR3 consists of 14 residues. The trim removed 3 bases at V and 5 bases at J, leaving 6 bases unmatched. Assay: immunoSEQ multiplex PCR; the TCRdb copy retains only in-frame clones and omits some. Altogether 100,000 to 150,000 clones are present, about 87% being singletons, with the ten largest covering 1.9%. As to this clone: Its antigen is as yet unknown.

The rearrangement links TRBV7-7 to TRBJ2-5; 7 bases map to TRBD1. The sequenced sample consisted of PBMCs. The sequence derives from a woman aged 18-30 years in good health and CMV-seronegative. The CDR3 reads CASSFTGERETQYF. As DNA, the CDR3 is TGTGCCAGCAGCTTTACAGGGGAAAGGGAGACCCAGTACTTC.